This entry lists 15 T cell receptor beta chains sequenced from one sample in a study of cytomegalovirus exposure and HLA in healthy donors (dated 2017 in TCRdb). Library preparation employed the immunoSEQ multiplex PCR assay. TCRdb provides this immuneACCESS table in a form limited to in-frame rearrangements. Some clones are lacking; in checked studies, under half of them reflect an unresolved V gene, and why the rest are absent is not known. A total of around 300,000 clones appear in this sample, around 89% of them only once. In total, the top ten clones hold approximately 0.9% of the sample. The specimen sequenced was PBMCs. The receptors originated from a woman aged 18 to 35 in good health and CMV-seronegative.

This clone was counted a single time. The chain combines TRBV28 with TRBJ1-3; 11 bases line up with TRBD1. CDR1 and CDR2 (germline): MDHEN, SYDVKM. The CDR3 has 14 amino acids. V lost 2 bases, J lost 9 bases, and 3 bases stayed unmatched. This chain's CDR3 is CASSLLGTGGTIYF. CDR3 in DNA: TGTGCCAGCAGTTTACTCGGGACAGGGGGCACCATATATTTT.

This sequence joins TRBV9 and TRBJ2-2; D perhaps matches TRBD1 (6 bases). V dropped 4 bases and J dropped 5 bases, with 12 bases sitting between them. In germline, CDR1 is SGDLS, CDR2 YYNGEE. The CDR3 has 14 amino acids. The CDR3 protein is CASSRDTGTGELFF. The CDR3, as DNA: TGTGCCAGCAGCAGGGACACAGGTACCGGGGAGCTGTTTTTT.

The chain couples TRBV18 to TRBJ2-3; D is undetermined. The CDR3 extends over 13 amino acids. The germline CDR1 and CDR2 sequences are KGHSH and LQKENI. The germline V and J ends were trimmed by 3 bases and 4 bases, with 8 bases remaining between them. The CDR3 sequence is CASSPELSDTQYF. The CDR3 nucleotides are TGTGCCAGCTCACCGGAACTATCAGATACGCAGTATTTT.

The V and J genes are TRBV30 and TRBJ1-2; D uncertain. Germline-derived CDR1 and CDR2 are GTSNPN and SVGIG (reference sequence). V lost 5 bases, J lost 4 bases, and 11 bases lay in between. The CDR3 extends over 12 amino acids. CDR3 sequence: CAWGGGLYGYTF. The CDR3 DNA reads as TGTGCCTGGGGCGGAGGGCTCTATGGCTACACCTTC.

This clone appeared a single time. The chain recombines TRBV5-1 with TRBJ2-2; 7 bases fit TRBD2. V trimming: 0 bases; J trimming: 4 bases; junction bases outside the gene matches: 6. This CDR3 comprises 16 residues. Per the germline V gene, CDR1 is SGHRS and CDR2 is YFSETQ. The CDR3 sequence is CASSLARLASTGELFF. CDR3 nucleotide sequence: TGCGCCAGCAGCTTGGCACGACTAGCATCCACCGGGGAGCTGTTTTTT.

The V gene is TRBV5-1, the J gene TRBJ2-5; the D gene is possibly TRBD1 (6 bases). This CDR3 has 14 amino acids. V was cut by 0 bases and J by 14 bases, with 20 bases left in between. Looked up from germline, CDR1 is SGHRS and CDR2 is YFSETQ. The CDR3 loop is CASSLAPPPDSRYF. CDR3 coding DNA: TGCGCCAGCAGCTTGGCCCCACCTCCGGACAGCCGATACTTC.

V usage is TRBV5-3 and J usage is TRBJ1-4; 8 bases align to TRBD1. TRBV5-3 is assigned to the ORF class and has an uncertain function. V dropped 4 bases and J dropped 7; count of bases not matched to a gene: 6. The CDR3 runs 14 residues. Here the CDR3 reads CARSPGTGAEKLFF. The CDR3 nucleotides are TGTGCCAGAAGCCCCGGGACAGGTGCTGAAAAACTGTTTTTT.

J is TRBJ1-2 and V is TRBV30; D is perhaps TRBD1 (5 bases). The CDR3 length is 13 residues. The germline V gene encodes CDR1 GTSNPN and CDR2 SVGIG (reference sequence). The V end lost 7 bases, the J end lost 5 bases, and 17 bases lay between the germline ends. The CDR3 spells CASHKGYQYGYTF. DNA for the CDR3: TGTGCCTCACACAAGGGGTACCAGTATGGCTACACCTTC.

This chain connects TRBV27 to TRBJ2-1; 7 bases are a match to TRBD2. Germline values: CDR1 MNHEY, CDR2 SMNVEV (reference sequence). CDR3 length: 20 amino acids. The trim removed 3 bases at V and 0 bases at J, leaving 17 bases unmatched. The CDR3 protein is CASSFSGLAVRRSSYNEQFF. CDR3 nucleotides: TGTGCCAGCAGTTTTTCGGGTCTAGCGGTTCGGCGGAGCTCCTACAATGAGCAGTTCTTC.

The chain links TRBV28 to TRBJ2-3; 10 nucleotides line up with TRBD2. CDR1 is MDHEN, CDR2 SYDVKM, per germline. The CDR3 extends over 17 amino acids. After removal of 6 bases from V and 4 bases from J, the junction contained 13 bases not matched to a gene. The CDR3 loop reads CASSPTASSGRADTQYF. The CDR3 nucleotides read TGTGCCAGCAGCCCCACCGCCTCTAGCGGGAGAGCAGATACGCAGTATTTT.

The chain's CDR3 is CASSPPGGASYEQYF. The CDR3 DNA is TGTGCCAGCAGCCCCCCGGGTGGTGCCTCCTACGAGCAGTACTTC. J is TRBJ2-7 and V is TRBV5-4, with no clear D. Trimming removed 4 bases at V and 0 bases at J, with 14 bases between. Germline assignment: CDR1 SGHNT and CDR2 YYREEE (reference sequence). The CDR3 is 15 amino acids.

The chain recombines TRBV28 with TRBJ1-5; TRBD1 matches 7 bases. CDR3 size: 16 residues. Germline V gene data show CDR1 as MDHEN and CDR2 as SYDVKM. V was clipped by 3 bases and J by 4 bases; unmatched bases: 9. The DNA of the CDR3 is TGTGCCAGCAGTTTCCTGACTCAGGGGGTGAATCAGCCCCAGCATTTT. It codes for CASSFLTQGVNQPQHF.

The J gene is TRBJ1-2, the V gene TRBV28, with D perhaps matching TRBD1 (5 bases). The CDR3 covers 13 residues. Germline values: CDR1 MDHEN, CDR2 SYDVKM. Trimming left V 6 bases short and J 8 bases short, with 16 bases between. The CDR3 region has the DNA TGTGCCAGCAGCCACCGGGGCGGGGCCGGCTACACCTTC. Its translation: CASSHRGGAGYTF.

This chain connects TRBV28 to TRBJ2-3, with 9 bases fitting TRBD2. The CDR3 is made up of 17 amino acids. Germline lookup yields CDR1 MDHEN and CDR2 SYDVKM. The trim removed 5 bases at V and 7 bases at J, leaving 16 bases unmatched. The CDR3 sequence: CASSTASKGLARYTQYF. The CDR3 DNA reads as TGTGCCAGCAGTACGGCCAGTAAAGGACTAGCGAGATATACGCAGTATTTT. Complete variable domain (other parts from reference TRBV28 and TRBJ2-3): DVKVTQSSRYLVKRTGEKVFLECVQDMDHENMFWYRQDPGLGLRLIYFSYDVKMKEKGDIPEGYSVSREKKERFSLILESASTNQTSMYLCASSTASKGLARYTQYFGPGTRLTVL.

The V gene is TRBV5-1, the J gene TRBJ1-3; D possibly corresponds to TRBD1 (6 bases). The V end was cut by 4 bases, the J end by 1 base, with 9 bases between. Looked up from germline, CDR1 is SGHRS and CDR2 is YFSETQ. The CDR3 contains 14 residues. The DNA for the CDR3 is TGCGCCAGCAGCGCACAGGGTTCTGGAAACACCATATATTTT. It encodes CASSAQGSGNTIYF.